The TCR beta chain described here comes from a study of T cell responses to AZD1222 COVID-19 vaccine. Study findings and constraints: Among vaccine-associated CD4 TCRs, coverage spanned spike, with dominance at 160-218 and 743-854. Just a handful of people given AZD1222 tested seropositive at baseline. Elevations in Spike-specific TCR breadth and depth followed administration of two AZD1222 doses. The reported proportion of spike-specific TCRs targeting unmutated variant regions was nearly half.

Regarding this clone: Its target is not known.

After removal of 2 bases from V and 4 bases from J, the junction contained 6 bases not matched to a gene. The CDR3 has 15 residues. CDR1 SGHRS and CDR2 YFSETQ come from the germline V gene. Clones were sequenced by immunoSEQ multiplex PCR, and TCRdb holds only the in-frame ones, with some missing. The data hold around 160,000 clones, with 94% observed a single time. Sequenced here: peripheral blood, sampled on day 0 of AZD1222 vaccination. This chain links TRBV5-1 with TRBJ2-1, with 7 nucleotides matching TRBD1. This receptor was obtained from an adult in good health. The CDR3 DNA reads as TGCGCCAGCAGCTTCCAGGGGGTGAGGTACAATGAGCAGTTCTTC. Protein product: CASSFQGVRYNEQFF. The full variable domain, in which reference TRBV5-1 and TRBJ2-1 provide the parts outside the CDR3, is KAGVTQTPRYLIKTRGQQVTLSCSPISGHRSVSWYQQTPGQGLQFLFEYFSETQRNKGNFPGRFSGRQFSNSRSEMNVSTLELGDSALYLCASSFQGVRYNEQFFGPGTRLTVL.